This paragraph reports one T cell receptor beta chain. The table came from immunoSEQ multiplex PCR; TCRdb's copy has only in-frame clones and leaves some out. The sample records fewer than 85,000 clones, 85% to 90% being singletons. This sample was included in a study of OX40 agonist ivuxolimab in advanced cancers. Study information: One hepatocellular carcinoma and a couple of cutaneous melanoma patients partially responded.

CDR3 length equals 12 residues. CDR1 and CDR2 from the germline V gene are MNHNS and SASEGT. Deletions cut 2 bases from V and 7 bases from J, with 9 bases between. The sequencing used CD4+ or CD8+ T cells sorted from blood, collected in a trial of the OX40 agonist ivuxolimab. This clonotype was sampled from an adult with an advanced solid tumor such as melanoma, head and neck, liver or kidney cancer. J is TRBJ2-7 and V is TRBV6-1; no reliable D call. The CDR3 DNA sequence: TGTGCCAGCAGTGAATTGGGTGGGGAGCAGTACTTC. This encodes CASSELGGEQYF.